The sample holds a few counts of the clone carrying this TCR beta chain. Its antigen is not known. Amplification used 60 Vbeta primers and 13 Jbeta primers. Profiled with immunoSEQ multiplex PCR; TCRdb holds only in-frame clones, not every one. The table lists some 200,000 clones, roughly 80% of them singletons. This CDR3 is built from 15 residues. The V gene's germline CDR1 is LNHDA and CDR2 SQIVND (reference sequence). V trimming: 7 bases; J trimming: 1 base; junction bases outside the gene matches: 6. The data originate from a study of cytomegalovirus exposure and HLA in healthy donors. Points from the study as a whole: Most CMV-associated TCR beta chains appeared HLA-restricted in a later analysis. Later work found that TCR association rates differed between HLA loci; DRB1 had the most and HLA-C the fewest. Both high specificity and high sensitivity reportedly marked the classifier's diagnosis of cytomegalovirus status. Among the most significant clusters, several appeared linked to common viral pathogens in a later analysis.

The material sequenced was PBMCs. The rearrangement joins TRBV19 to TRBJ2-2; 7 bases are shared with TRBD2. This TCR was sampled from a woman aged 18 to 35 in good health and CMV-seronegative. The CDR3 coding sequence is TGTGCCAGTAAGGGACTATCAGTGAACACCGGGGAGCTGTTTTTT. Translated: CASKGLSVNTGELFF.